This T cell receptor (beta chain) was obtained from a study of shared clonotypes between healthy human individuals. Study findings and constraints: Exclusively blood specimens were collected; tissue repertoires likely differ.

Concerning this clone: The antigen remains unidentified.

TCRdb keeps only in-frame clones here, not all; method: immunoSEQ multiplex PCR. This sample yields 2.3 million or so clones, of which approximately 95% are seen a single time; 0.39% belongs to the top ten. This clonotype was sampled from a man aged 18 to 30 in good health. Some clones in this sample may be carry-over from other donors' samples. Sequencing was carried out using naive CD4+ T cells from PBMCs. Documented subset: CD45RA+ positively selected.

The DNA for the CDR3 is TGTGCCAGCAGCTTGTACAGCGACTATGGCTACACCTTC. The encoded protein is CASSLYSDYGYTF. The chain couples TRBV7-9 to TRBJ1-2; D not certain. V was clipped by 3 bases and J by 3 bases, with 8 bases between them. Per germline, CDR1 SEHNR and CDR2 FQNEAQ (reference sequence). The CDR3 has 13 amino acids. Using reference TRBV7-9 and TRBJ1-2 for the parts outside the CDR3, the full variable domain is DTGVSQNPRHKITKRGQNVTFRCDPISEHNRLYWYRQTLGQGPEFLTYFQNEAQLEKSRLLSDRFSAERPKGSFSTLEIQRTEQGDSAMYLCASSLYSDYGYTFGSGTRLTVV.